The clone carrying this T cell receptor beta chain occurred a few times. As yet, its antigen is unknown. Via MiXCR, TCRdb re-called the 5' RACE reads, giving one row per CDR3 protein. The sample records 300,000 to 350,000 distinct CDR3 sequences, roughly 13% being singletons. This sample was included in a study of T-cell memory formation after mild COVID-19. Overall study context: In these data, TCR clusters were largely donor specific.

This CDR3 contains 13 residues. V was clipped by 3 bases and J by 7 bases; unmatched bases: 2. Germline-derived CDR1 and CDR2 are DFQATT and SNEGSKA (reference sequence). Study results and limitations: Clones that contracted from day 15 to 85 had balanced CD4/CD8; later expanders were CD4+ biased.

The sequenced sample was PBMCs or a T cell subset sorted from them (not recorded which). V usage is TRBV20-1 and J usage is TRBJ2-5; 13 bases line up with TRBD2. This receptor was obtained from a man between 18 and 29 years old who had mild COVID-19 (a few samples of this study predate the infection). Cell type and time point are not known. CDR3 sequence: CSASRLAGGTQYF. CDR3 DNA: TGCAGTGCTAGCCGACTAGCGGGAGGGACCCAGTACTTC.